The clone carrying this T cell receptor beta chain was counted a single time. Libraries were prepared by immunoSEQ multiplex PCR; TCRdb keeps only in-frame clonotypes and omits some of them. The table includes more than 90,000 clones, 93% detected once. This sample is part of a study of Tregs in tolerant kidney transplant recipients. The CDR3 has 12 residues. CDR1 SGHRS and CDR2 YFSETQ come from the germline V gene. Trimming took off 3 bases at V and 8 bases at J, with 11 bases between the two ends. The nonmyeloablative bone marrow transplants came from related graft donors, with transient mixed chimerism. CD4+CD25+CD127- Tregs, CD4+CD25- non-Tregs, CD4 and CD8 cells were sorted.

The specimen was CD4+ T cells from blood (PBMCs), collected 12 months after the transplant. The clonotype was recovered from a human patient who received a combined kidney and bone marrow transplant. Some of the T cells may derive from the graft donor. The J gene is TRBJ1-2, the V gene TRBV5-1, with a tentative D call TRBD1 (5 bases). The CDR3 loop reads CASSYDSSGYTF. The CDR3 nucleotides read TGCGCCAGCAGCTATGACAGTTCCGGCTACACCTTC.